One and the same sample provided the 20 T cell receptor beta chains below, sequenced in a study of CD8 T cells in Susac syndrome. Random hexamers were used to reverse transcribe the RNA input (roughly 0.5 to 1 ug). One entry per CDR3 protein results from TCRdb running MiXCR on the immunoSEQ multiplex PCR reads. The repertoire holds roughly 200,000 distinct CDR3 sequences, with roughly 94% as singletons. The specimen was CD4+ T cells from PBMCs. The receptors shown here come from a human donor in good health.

The CDR3 DNA reads as TGCGCCAGCAGCCCGGGACAGGGAAGCGACAATGAGCAGTTCTTC. Its translation is CASSPGQGSDNEQFF. This rearrangement joins TRBV4-3 to TRBJ2-1, with 9 nucleotides matching TRBD1. Looked up from germline, CDR1 is LGHNA and CDR2 is YSLEER. The CDR3 extends over 15 amino acids. V lost 4 bases to trimming and J lost 5 bases; unmatched junction nucleotides: 6.

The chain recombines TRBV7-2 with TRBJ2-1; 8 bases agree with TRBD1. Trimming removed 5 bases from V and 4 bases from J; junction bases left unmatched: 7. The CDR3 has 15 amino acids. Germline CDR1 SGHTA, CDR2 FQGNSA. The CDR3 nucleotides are TGTGCCAGCAGCCCCGGGACAGGAGGGTACAATGAGCAGTTCTTC. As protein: CASSPGTGGYNEQFF.

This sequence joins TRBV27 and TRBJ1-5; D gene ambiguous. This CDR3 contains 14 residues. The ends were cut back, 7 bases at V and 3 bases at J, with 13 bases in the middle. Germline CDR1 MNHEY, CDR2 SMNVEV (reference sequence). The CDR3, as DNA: TGTGCCAGCAAGGGAATAGGGAACAATCAGCCCCAGCATTTT. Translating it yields CASKGIGNNQPQHF.

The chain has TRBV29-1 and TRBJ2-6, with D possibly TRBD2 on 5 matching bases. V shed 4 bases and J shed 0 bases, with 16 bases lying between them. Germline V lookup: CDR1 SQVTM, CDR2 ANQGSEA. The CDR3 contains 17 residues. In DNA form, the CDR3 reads TGCAGCGTTGTAATTCAGACTAATAGCTCTGGGGCCAACGTCCTGACTTTC. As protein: CSVVIQTNSSGANVLTF.

For the CDR3, the DNA is TGTGCCAGCAGCTGGCTGACAGGGGCCGCCACTGAAGCTTTCTTT. It encodes CASSWLTGAATEAFF. The chain carries TRBV7-9 and TRBJ1-1; 8 bases align to TRBD1. Germline values: CDR1 SEHNR, CDR2 FQNEAQ (reference sequence). The V and J ends lost 4 bases and 4 bases, in that order; junction bases with no gene match: 8. CDR3 size: 15 residues.

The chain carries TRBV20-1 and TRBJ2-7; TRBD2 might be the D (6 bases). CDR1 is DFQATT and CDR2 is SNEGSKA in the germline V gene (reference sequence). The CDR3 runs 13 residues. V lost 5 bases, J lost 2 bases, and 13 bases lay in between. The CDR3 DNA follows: TGCAGTGCTCGGGGGTCGGGAGCCTACGAGCAGTACTTC. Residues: CSARGSGAYEQYF.

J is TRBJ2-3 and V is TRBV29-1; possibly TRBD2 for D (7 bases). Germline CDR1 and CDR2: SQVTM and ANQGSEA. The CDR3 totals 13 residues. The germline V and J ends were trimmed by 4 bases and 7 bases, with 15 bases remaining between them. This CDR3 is CSVGGGRGYTQYF. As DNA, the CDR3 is TGCAGCGTTGGCGGGGGCAGGGGTTATACGCAGTATTTT.

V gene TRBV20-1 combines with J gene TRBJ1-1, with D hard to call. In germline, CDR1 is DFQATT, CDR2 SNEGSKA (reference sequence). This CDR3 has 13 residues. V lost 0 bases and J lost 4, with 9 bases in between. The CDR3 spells CSARDSWRTEAFF. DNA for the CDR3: TGCAGTGCTAGAGATAGCTGGCGCACTGAAGCTTTCTTT.

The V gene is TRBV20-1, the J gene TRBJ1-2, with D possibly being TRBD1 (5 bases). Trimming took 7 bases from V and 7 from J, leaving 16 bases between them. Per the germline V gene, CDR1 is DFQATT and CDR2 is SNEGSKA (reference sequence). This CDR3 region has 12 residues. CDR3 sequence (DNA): TGCAGTGGGCGGGGCAGTCTGGGTGGCTACACCTTC. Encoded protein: CSGRGSLGGYTF.

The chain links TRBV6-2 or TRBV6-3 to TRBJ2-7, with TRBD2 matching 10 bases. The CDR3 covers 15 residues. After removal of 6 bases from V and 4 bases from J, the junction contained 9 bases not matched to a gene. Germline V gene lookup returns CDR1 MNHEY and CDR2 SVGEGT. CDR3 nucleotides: TGTGCCAGCAGCTCTCTAGCGGGAGTTCTGTACGAGCAGTACTTC. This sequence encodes CASSSLAGVLYEQYF.

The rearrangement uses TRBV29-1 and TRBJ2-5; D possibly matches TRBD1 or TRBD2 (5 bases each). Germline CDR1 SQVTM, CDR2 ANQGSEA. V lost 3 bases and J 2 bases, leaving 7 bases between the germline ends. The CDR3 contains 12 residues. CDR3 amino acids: CSVEGVQETQYF. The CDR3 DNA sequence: TGCAGCGTTGAGGGGGTTCAAGAGACCCAGTACTTC.

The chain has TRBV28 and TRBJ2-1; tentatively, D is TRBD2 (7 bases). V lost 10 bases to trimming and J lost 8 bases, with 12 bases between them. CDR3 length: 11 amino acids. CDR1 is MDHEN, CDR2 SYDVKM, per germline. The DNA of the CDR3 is TGTGCCATTCAGGGGAGGGATGAGCAGTTCTTC. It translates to CAIQGRDEQFF.

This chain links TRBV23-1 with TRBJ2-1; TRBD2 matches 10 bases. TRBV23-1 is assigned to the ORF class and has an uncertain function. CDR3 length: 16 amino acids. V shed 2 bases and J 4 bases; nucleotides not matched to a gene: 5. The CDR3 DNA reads TGCGCCAGCAGTCAAAGACTAGCGGGCCTTTACAATGAGCAGTTCTTC. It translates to CASSQRLAGLYNEQFF.

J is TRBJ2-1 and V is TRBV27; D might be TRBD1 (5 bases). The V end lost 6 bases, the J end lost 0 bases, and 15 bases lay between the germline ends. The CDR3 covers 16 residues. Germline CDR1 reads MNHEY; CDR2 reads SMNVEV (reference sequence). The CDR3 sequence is CASRNRTQSSYNEQFF. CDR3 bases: TGTGCCAGCAGAAACCGGACACAGAGCTCCTACAATGAGCAGTTCTTC.

CDR3: CASSRAGQGYHEQYF. CDR3 DNA sequence: TGTGCCAGCAGTCGGGCCGGACAGGGGTATCACGAGCAGTACTTC. J is TRBJ2-7 and V is TRBV27; the match to TRBD1 covers 9 bases. This CDR3 spans 15 amino acids. Per germline, CDR1 MNHEY and CDR2 SMNVEV (reference sequence). Trimming cost V 5 bases and J 5 bases; bases outside gene matches: 10.

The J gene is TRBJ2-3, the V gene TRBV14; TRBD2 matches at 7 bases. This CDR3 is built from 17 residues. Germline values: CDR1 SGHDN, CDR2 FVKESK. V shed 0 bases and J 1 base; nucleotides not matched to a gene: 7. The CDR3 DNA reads TGTGCCAGCAGCCAAGATTTGGCGGGAGCCGGCACAGATACGCAGTATTTT. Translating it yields CASSQDLAGAGTDTQYF.

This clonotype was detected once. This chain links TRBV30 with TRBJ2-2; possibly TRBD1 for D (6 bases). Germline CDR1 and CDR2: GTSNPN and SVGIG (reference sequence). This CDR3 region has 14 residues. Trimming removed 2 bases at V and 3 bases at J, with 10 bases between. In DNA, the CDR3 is TGTGCCTGGAGTTCAGGGGTGGACACCGGGGAGCTGTTTTTT. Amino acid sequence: CAWSSGVDTGELFF.

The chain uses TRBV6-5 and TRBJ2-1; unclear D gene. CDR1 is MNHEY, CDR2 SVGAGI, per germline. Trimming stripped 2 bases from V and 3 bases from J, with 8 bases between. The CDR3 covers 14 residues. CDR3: CASSYSPGYNEQFF. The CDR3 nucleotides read TGTGCCAGCAGTTACAGTCCGGGCTACAATGAGCAGTTCTTC.

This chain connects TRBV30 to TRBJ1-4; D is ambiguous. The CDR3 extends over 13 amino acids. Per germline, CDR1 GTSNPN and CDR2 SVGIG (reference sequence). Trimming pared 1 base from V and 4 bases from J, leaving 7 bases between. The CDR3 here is CAWSGQINEKLFF. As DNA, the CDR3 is TGTGCCTGGAGTGGGCAGATTAATGAAAAACTGTTTTTT.

The CDR3 DNA reads as TGCGCCAGCAGCCCCCTGGGGGCCTACAATGAGCAGTTCTTC. This codes for CASSPLGAYNEQFF. The V call is TRBV4-1, the J call TRBJ2-1; D possibly matches TRBD1 or TRBD2 (5 bases each). Trimming took 4 bases from V and 2 from J, leaving 9 bases between them. CDR1 and CDR2 (germline): MGHRA, YSYEKL. This CDR3 has 14 amino acids.